This T cell receptor beta chain was captured by sequencing in a study of T cell repertoires in cytomegalovirus infection. About the research overall: CMV infection and matching HLA type were both indicated by public TCR beta signatures.

V dropped 2 bases and J dropped 15 bases, with 14 bases sitting between them. This CDR3 is built from 12 residues. CDR1 SGHDN and CDR2 FVKESK come from the germline V gene. In TCRdb, the reads were re-called with MiXCR into one record per CDR3 protein. The table has 200,000 to 250,000 distinct CDR3 sequences, 9% to 15% seen once. The TCR originated in a human donor in good health (CMV status not recorded). Some clones in this sample may be carry-over from other donors' samples. V usage is TRBV14 and J usage is TRBJ2-1; D is perhaps TRBD2 (5 bases). Sequencing was performed on PBMCs. CDR3 bases: TGTGCCAGCAGCCAACCTTGGGAGATGCGGTTCTTC. It specifies CASSQPWEMRFF. The variable domain in full, completed from reference TRBV14 and TRBJ2-1, reads EAGVTQFPSHSVIEKGQTVTLRCDPISGHDNLYWYRRVMGKEIKFLLHFVKESKQDESGMPNNRFLAERTGGTYSTLKVQPAELEDSGVYFCASSQPWEMRFFGPGTRLTVL.